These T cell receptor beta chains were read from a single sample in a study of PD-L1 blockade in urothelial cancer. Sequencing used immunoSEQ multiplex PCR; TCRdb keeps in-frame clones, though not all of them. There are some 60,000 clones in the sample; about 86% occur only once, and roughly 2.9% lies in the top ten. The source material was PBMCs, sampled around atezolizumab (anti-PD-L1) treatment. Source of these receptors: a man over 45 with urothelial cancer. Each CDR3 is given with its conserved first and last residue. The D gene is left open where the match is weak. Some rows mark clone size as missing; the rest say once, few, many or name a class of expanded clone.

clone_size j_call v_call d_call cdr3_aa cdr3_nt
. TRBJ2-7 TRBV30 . CAWSADRAGAYEQYF TGTGCCTGGAGCGCGGACAGAGCCGGGGCCTACGAGCAGTACTTC
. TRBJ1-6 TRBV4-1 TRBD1 CASSQLAGTGNNSPLHF TGCGCCAGCAGCCAACTGGCCGGGACAGGGAATAATTCACCCCTCCACTTT
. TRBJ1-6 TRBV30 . CAWIAAGISPLHF TGTGCCTGGATAGCGGCCGGAATTTCACCCCTCCACTTT
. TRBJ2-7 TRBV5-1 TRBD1 CASRPGQGRNEQYF TGCGCCAGCAGACCAGGACAGGGCAGAAACGAGCAGTACTTC
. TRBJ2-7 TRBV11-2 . CASTPGSSSRYYEQYF TGTGCCAGCACTCCAGGATCTTCCAGTCGCTACTACGAGCAGTACTTC
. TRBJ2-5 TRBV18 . CASSKGQRETQYF TGTGCCAGCTCAAAAGGACAGAGGGAGACCCAGTACTTC
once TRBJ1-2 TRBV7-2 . CASTSTRGSNYGYTF TGTGCCAGCACCTCCACTCGTGGGAGTAACTATGGCTACACCTTC
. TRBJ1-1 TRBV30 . CAYGRGTEAFF TGTGCCTACGGCCGGGGGACTGAAGCTTTCTTT
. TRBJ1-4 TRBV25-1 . CASHSDRSNEKLFF TGTGCCAGCCATTCTGACAGGAGTAATGAAAAACTGTTTTTT
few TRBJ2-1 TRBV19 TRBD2 CASSGSGGWEQFF TGTGCCAGTAGTGGGTCGGGGGGGTGGGAGCAGTTCTTC
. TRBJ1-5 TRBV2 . CASSATGKNQPQHF TGTGCCAGCAGTGCAACAGGGAAAAATCAGCCCCAGCATTTT
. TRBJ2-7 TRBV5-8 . CASSSGTLSSYEQYF TGTGCCAGCAGCTCAGGAACTCTAAGCTCCTACGAGCAGTACTTC
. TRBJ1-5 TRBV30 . CAWSDRARSQPQHF TGTGCCTGGAGTGACAGGGCCCGGAGTCAGCCCCAGCATTTT
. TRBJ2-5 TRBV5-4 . CATRSDSESPQETQYF TGTGCCACCCGTTCCGACAGTGAATCTCCTCAAGAGACCCAGTACTTC
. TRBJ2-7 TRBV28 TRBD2 CASSGGLAGGYYYEQYF TGTGCCAGCAGCGGCGGACTAGCGGGGGGGTATTACTACGAGCAGTACTTC
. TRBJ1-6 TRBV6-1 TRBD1 CASSEYQDRANSPLHF TGTGCCAGCAGTGAATATCAGGACAGGGCTAATTCACCCCTCCACTTT
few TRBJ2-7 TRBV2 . CASTIARGSREQYF TGTGCCAGCACGATCGCAAGGGGAAGTCGCGAGCAGTACTTC